Reported below is one T cell receptor (beta chain). The participants were between roughly 18 and 89 years old and came from about two dozen US areas. In the source study's methods: Estimation of nucleated cell counts was performed using reference gene primer amplification. The method was immunoSEQ multiplex PCR; TCRdb's version includes in-frame clones alone and lacks a portion of them. The V and J calls and clone size are taken from that table; D and trimming were inferred from the DNA. There are about 320,000 clones in the sample; more than 85% occur only once, and around 4.2% lies in the top ten. The entry originates in a study of blood T cell repertoires in COVID-19. The length of the CDR3 is 17 residues. J lost 4 bases, V lost 4 bases, and 15 bases had no gene match. Germline CDR1 LGHDT, CDR2 YNNKEL (reference sequence).

Specimen: PBMCs or T cells enriched from blood (not recorded which). The chain is built from TRBV3-1 (or the pseudogene TRBV3-2) and TRBJ1-2; 7 bases are shared with TRBD1. The TCR sequence derives from a woman aged 25 to 45 who had been exposed to COVID-19. CDR3 sequence: CASSLEFDREYFYGYTF. For the CDR3, the DNA is TGTGCCAGCAGCCTAGAATTCGACAGGGAATATTTCTATGGCTACACCTTC.